This TCR beta chain was observed in a study of blood T cell repertoires in COVID-19. Overall study context: Italy, Spain and the United States were the sources of the convalescent and acute COVID-19 samples. PBMCs, B-cell-depleted T cells, or T cells provided the cDNA or gDNA that made up the material.

Losses at the gene ends were 4 bases for V and 6 bases for J; bases not matched to a gene: 7. This CDR3 has 14 amino acids. Germline assignment: CDR1 SGHDT and CDR2 YYEEEE. Methods used by the authors: Estimation of nucleated cell counts was performed using reference gene primer amplification. Libraries were prepared by immunoSEQ multiplex PCR; TCRdb keeps only in-frame clonotypes and omits some of them. V and J calls and clone size are given by that table; D and trimming were obtained from the DNA. The profile covers 70,000 to 95,000 clones, with around four fifths appearing a single time and 10% to 15% taken by the ten largest.

This receptor was obtained from a woman in her seventies with active or convalescent COVID-19. Sequencing was done on a sample of peripheral blood. The chain couples TRBV5-6 to TRBJ1-2, with TRBD1 matching over 9 bases. Here the CDR3 DNA reads TGTGCCAGCAGCCCCGGGGACAGGGTAAATGGCTACACCTTC. It is translated as CASSPGDRVNGYTF. The complete variable domain, with remaining parts taken from reference TRBV5-6 and TRBJ1-2, reads DAGVTQSPTHLIKTRGQQVTLRCSPKSGHDTVSWYQQALGQGPQFIFQYYEEEERQRGNFPDRFSGHQFPNYSSELNVNALLLGDSALYLCASSPGDRVNGYTFGSGTRLTVV.